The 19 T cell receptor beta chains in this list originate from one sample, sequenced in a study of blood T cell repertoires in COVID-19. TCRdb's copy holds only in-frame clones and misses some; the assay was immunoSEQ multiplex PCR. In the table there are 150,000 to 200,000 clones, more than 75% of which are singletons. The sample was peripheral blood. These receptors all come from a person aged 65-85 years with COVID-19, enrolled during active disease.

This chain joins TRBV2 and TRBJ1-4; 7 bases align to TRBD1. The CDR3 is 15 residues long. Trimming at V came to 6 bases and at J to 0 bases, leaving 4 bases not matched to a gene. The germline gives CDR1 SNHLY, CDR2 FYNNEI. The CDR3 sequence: CASRRTGATNEKLFF. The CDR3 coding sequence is TGTGCCAGCAGGAGAACAGGGGCAACTAATGAAAAACTGTTTTTT. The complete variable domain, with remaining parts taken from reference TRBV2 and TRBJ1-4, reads EPEVTQTPSHQVTQMGQEVILRCVPISNHLYFYWYRQILGQKVEFLVSFYNNEISEKSEIFDDQFSVERPDGSNFTLKIRSTKLEDSAMYFCASRRTGATNEKLFFGSGTQLSVL.

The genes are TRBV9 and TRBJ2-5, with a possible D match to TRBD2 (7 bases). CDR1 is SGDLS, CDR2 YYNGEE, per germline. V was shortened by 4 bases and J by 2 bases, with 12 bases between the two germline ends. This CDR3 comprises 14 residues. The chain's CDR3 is CASSRGGGQETQYF. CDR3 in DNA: TGTGCCAGCAGCCGAGGGGGGGGTCAAGAGACCCAGTACTTC.

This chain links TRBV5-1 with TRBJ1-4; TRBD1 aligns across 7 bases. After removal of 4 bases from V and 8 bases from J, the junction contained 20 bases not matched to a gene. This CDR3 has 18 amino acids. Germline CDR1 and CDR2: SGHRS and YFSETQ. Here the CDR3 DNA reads TGCGCCAGCAGCGCATCTAAAATACTAGACAGGGTCGGAGAAAAACTGTTTTTT. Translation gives CASSASKILDRVGEKLFF.

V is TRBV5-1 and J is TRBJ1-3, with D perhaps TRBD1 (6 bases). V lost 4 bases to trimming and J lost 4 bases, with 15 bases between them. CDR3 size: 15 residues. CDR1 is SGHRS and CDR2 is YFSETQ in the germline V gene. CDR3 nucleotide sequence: TGCGCCAGCAGCCCAGGCCAGGGGAGCGGAAACACCATATATTTT. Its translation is CASSPGQGSGNTIYF.

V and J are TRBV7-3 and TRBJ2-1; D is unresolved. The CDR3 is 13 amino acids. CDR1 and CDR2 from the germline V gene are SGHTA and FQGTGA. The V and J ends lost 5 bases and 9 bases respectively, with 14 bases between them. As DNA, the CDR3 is TGTGCCAGCAGCCCCACGCTGGCCAGTGAGCAGTTCTTC. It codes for CASSPTLASEQFF. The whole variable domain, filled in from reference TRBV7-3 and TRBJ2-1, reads GAGVSQTPSNKVTEKGKYVELRCDPISGHTALYWYRQSLGQGPEFLIYFQGTGAADDSGLPNDRFFAVRPEGSVSTLKIQRTERGDSAVYLCASSPTLASEQFFGPGTRLTVL.

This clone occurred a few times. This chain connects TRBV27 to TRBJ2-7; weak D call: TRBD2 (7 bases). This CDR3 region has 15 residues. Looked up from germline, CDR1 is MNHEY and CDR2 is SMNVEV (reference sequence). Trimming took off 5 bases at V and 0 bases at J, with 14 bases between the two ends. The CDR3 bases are TGTGCCAGCAGTAGAGGGGGGGGCAACTCCTACGAGCAGTACTTC. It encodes CASSRGGGNSYEQYF.

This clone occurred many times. The CDR3 here is CASSEGLLAFEQYF. CDR3 DNA: TGTGCCAGCAGTGAAGGCCTCCTAGCGTTCGAGCAGTACTTC. The V and J genes are TRBV2 and TRBJ2-7; weak D call: TRBD2 (6 bases). The germline CDR1 and CDR2 sequences are SNHLY and FYNNEI. The CDR3 is made up of 14 amino acids. V was cut by 1 base and J by 6 bases, with 13 bases left in between.

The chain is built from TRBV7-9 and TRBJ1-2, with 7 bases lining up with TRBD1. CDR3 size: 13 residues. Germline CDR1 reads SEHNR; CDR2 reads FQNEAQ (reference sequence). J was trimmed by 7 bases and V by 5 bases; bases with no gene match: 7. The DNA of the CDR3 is TGTGCCAGCAGCCCGACAGGGCTGTTTGGCTACACCTTC. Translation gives CASSPTGLFGYTF.

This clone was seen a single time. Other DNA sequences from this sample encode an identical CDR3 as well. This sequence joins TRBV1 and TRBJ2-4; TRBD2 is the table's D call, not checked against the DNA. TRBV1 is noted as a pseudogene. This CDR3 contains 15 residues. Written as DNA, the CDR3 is TGCACCAGCAGCCAAGGCGGACTAGCCAAAAACATTCAGTACTTC. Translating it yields CTSSQGGLAKNIQYF.

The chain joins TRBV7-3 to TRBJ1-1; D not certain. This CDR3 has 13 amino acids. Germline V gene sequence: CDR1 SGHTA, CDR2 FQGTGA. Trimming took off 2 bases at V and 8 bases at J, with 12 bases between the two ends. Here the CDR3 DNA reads TGTGCCAGCAGCTTATCCCCAGGTTCCGAAGCTTTCTTT. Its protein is CASSLSPGSEAFF.

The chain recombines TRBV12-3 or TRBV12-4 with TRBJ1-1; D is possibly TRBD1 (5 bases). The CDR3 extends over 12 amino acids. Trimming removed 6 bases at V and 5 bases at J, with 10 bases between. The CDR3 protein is CASSPGGTEAFF. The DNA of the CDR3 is TGTGCCAGCAGCCCCGGGGGGACTGAAGCTTTCTTT.

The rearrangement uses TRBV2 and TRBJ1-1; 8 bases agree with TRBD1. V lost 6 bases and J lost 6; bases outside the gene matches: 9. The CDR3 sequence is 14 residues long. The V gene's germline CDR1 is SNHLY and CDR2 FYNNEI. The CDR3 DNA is TGTGCCAGCAGGATACAACAGGGGGGCGCTGAAGCTTTCTTT. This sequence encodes CASRIQQGGAEAFF.

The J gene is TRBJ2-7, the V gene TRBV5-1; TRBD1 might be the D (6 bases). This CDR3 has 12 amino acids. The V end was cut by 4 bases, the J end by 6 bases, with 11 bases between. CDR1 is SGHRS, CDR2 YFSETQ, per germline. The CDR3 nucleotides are TGCGCCAGCAGCAAACAGGGCCTCGAGCAGTACTTC. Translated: CASSKQGLEQYF. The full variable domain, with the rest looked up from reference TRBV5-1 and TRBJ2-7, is KAGVTQTPRYLIKTRGQQVTLSCSPISGHRSVSWYQQTPGQGLQFLFEYFSETQRNKGNFPGRFSGRQFSNSRSEMNVSTLELGDSALYLCASSKQGLEQYFGPGTRLTVT.

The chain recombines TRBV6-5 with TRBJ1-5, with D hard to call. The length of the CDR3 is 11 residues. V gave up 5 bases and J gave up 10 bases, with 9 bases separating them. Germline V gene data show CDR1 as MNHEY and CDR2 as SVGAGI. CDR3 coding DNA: TGTGCCAGCAGTACCCGAGGCCCCCAGCATTTT. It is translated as CASSTRGPQHF.

The CDR3 DNA reads as TGCGCCAGCAGCTTGGCGGGGGGGAATAATTCACCCCTCCACTTT. The encoded protein is CASSLAGGNNSPLHF. This chain joins TRBV5-1 and TRBJ1-6; D perhaps matches TRBD1 (5 bases). With 0 bases removed from V and 5 bases from J, the gap between germline ends came to 9 bases. Germline V CDR1 and CDR2: SGHRS, YFSETQ. The CDR3 is 15 residues long.

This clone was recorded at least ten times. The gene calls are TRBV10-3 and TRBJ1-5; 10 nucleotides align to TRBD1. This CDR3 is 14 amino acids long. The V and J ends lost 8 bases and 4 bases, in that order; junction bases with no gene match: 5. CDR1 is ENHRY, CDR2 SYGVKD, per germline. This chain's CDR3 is CAIGTGDVNQPQHF. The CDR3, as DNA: TGTGCCATCGGGACAGGGGACGTTAATCAGCCCCAGCATTTT.

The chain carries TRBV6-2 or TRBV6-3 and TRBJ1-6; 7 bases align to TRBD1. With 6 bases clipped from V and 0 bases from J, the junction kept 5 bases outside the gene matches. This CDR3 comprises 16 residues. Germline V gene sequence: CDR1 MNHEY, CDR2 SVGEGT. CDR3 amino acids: CASSHRDSSYNSPLHF. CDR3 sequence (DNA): TGTGCCAGCAGCCACCGGGACAGCTCCTATAATTCACCCCTCCACTTT.

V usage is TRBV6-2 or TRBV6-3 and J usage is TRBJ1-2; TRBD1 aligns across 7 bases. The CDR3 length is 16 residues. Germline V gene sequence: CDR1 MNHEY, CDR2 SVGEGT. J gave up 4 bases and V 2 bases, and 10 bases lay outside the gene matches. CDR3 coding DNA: TGTGCCAGCAGTTACGCTACTTCAGGGGGTTTCTATGGCTACACCTTC. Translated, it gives CASSYATSGGFYGYTF.

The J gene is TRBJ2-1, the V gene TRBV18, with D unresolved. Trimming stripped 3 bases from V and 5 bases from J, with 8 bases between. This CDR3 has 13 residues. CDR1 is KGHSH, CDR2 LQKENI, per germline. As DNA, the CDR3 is TGTGCCAGCTCACCGTCAAGAGACAATGAGCAGTTCTTC. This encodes CASSPSRDNEQFF.